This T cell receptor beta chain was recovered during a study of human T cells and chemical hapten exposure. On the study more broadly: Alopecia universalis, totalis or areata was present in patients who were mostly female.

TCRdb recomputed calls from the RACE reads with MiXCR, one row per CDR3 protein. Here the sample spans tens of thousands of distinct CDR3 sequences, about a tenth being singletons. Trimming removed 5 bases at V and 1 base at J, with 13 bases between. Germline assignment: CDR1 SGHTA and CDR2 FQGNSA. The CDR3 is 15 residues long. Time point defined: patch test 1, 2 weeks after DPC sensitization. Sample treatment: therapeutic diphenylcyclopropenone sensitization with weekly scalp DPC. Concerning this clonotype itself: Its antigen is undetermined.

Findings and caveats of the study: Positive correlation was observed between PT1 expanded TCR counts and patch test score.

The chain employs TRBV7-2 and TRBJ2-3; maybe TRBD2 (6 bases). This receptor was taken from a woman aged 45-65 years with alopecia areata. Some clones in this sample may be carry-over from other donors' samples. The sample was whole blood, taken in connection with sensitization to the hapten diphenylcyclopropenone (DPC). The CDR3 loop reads CASSPPSVGTDTQYF. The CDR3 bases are TGTGCCAGCAGCCCCCCTAGCGTCGGCACAGATACGCAGTATTTT.